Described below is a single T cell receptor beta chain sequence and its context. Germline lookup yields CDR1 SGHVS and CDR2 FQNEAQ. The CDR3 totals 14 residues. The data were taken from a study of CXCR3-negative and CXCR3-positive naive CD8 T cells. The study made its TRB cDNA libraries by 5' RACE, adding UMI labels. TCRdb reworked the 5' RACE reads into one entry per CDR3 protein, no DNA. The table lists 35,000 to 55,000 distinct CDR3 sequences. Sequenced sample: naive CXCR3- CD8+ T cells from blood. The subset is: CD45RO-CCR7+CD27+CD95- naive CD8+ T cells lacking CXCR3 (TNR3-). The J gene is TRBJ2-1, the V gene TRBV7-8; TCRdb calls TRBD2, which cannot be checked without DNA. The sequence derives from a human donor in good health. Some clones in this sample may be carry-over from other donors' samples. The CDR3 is CASSLGLAGNEQFF. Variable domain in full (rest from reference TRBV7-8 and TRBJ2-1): GAGVSQSPRYKVAKRGQDVALRCDPISGHVSLFWYQQALGQGPEFLTYFQNEAQLDKSGLPSDRFFAERPEGSVSTLKIQRTQQEDSAVYLCASSLGLAGNEQFFGPGTRLTVL.